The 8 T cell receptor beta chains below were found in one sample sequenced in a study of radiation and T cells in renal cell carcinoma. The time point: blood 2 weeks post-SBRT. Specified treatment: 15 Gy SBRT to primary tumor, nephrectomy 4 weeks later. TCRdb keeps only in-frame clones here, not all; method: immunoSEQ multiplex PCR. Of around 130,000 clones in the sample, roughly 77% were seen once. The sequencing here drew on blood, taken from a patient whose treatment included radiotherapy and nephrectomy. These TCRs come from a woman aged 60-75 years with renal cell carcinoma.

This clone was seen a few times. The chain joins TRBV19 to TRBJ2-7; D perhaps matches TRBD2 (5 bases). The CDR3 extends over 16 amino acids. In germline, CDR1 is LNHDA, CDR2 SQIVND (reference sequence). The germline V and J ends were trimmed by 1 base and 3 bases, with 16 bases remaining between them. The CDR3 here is CASSIGRIPSGYEQYF. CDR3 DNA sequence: TGTGCCAGTAGTATAGGCCGGATTCCCAGCGGCTACGAGCAGTACTTC.

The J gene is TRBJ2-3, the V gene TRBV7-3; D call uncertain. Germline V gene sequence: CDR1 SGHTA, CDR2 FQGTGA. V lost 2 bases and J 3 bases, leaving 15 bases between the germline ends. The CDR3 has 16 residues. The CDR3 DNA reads TGTGCCAGCAGCTTAGGGAACAGTCGCGAAACAGATACGCAGTATTTT. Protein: CASSLGNSRETDTQYF.

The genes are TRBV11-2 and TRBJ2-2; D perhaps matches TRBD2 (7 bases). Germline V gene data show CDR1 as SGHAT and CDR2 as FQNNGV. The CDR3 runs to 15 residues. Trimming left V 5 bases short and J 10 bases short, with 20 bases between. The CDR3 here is CASSPRLGGPAELFF. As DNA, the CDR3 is TGTGCCAGCAGCCCCAGGTTGGGGGGGCCTGCGGAGCTGTTTTTT.

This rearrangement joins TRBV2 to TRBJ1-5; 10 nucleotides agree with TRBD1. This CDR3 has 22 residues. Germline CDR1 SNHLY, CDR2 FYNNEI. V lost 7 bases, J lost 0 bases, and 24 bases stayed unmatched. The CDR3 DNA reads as TGTGCCAGCAACGACGTGCCCACCCCAGACAGGGGGCTCGGGTATAGCAATCAGCCCCAGCATTTT. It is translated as CASNDVPTPDRGLGYSNQPQHF.

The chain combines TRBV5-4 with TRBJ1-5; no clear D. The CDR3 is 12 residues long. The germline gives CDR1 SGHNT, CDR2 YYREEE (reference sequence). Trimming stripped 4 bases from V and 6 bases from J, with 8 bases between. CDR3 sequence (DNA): TGTGCCAGCAGCCAGGACGGTCAGCCCCAGCATTTT. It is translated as CASSQDGQPQHF.

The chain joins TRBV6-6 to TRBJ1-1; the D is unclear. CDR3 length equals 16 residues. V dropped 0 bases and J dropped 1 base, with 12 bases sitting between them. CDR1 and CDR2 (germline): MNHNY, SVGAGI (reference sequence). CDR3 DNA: TGTGCCAGCAGTTACTCGAGCGGCCCGACGAACACTGAAGCTTTCTTT. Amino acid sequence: CASSYSSGPTNTEAFF.

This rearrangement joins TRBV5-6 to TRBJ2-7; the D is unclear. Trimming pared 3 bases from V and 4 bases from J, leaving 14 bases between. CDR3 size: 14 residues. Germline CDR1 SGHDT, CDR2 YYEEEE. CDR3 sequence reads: CASSSQNPFYEQYF. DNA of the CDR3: TGTGCCAGCAGCTCCCAAAACCCCTTTTACGAGCAGTACTTC.

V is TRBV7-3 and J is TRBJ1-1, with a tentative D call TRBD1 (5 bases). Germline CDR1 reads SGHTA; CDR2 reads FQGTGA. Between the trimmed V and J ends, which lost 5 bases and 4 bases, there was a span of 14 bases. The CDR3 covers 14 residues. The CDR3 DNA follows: TGTGCCAGCAGCCGAGGGACCCACGGCACTGAAGCTTTCTTT. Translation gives CASSRGTHGTEAFF.